The 31 T cell receptor beta chains below were found in one sample sequenced in a study of regulatory T cells in long-lasting Graves disease. CDR3 regions were amplified by Arm-PCR using iRepertoire HTBI primers to build TCR beta libraries. TCRdb analysed the multiplex PCR reads with MiXCR anew, one entry per CDR3 protein. Found here are approximately 350,000 distinct CDR3 sequences, 15% to 20% of them singletons; the top ten hold around 20%. Time point here: newly diagnosed GD, antithyroid drugs for less than 3 months. After RNA was extracted from PBMCs, the TCR library was made from it. This same sample was also part of a study on T cells in Graves' hyperthyroidism and ophthalmopathy.

Sequences were derived from peripheral blood mononuclear cells (PBMCs), sampled at new diagnosis, from a patient treated with antithyroid drugs. These receptors were obtained from a woman aged 18-29 years with Graves disease.

The table lists this clonotype with a few counts. This chain uses TRBV13 with TRBJ1-3; 9 bases are shared with TRBD1. This CDR3 is 17 amino acids long. Trimming cost V 3 bases and J 0 bases; bases outside gene matches: 6. The V gene's germline CDR1 is PRHDT and CDR2 FYEKMQ (reference sequence). As DNA, the CDR3 is TGTGCCAGCAGCTTCCGGGGACAGGGTTTCTCTGGAAACACCATATATTTT. Its translation: CASSFRGQGFSGNTIYF.

This clonotype appeared many times. At one of its ends the junction is not consistent with the germline gene, which may arise from a read error. V and J are TRBV5-1 and TRBJ2-7; possibly TRBD2 for D (5 bases). Per the germline V gene, CDR1 is SGHRS and CDR2 is YFSETQ. The CDR3 contains 14 residues. The CDR3 spells CASSLAAGTYEQYF. The CDR3 DNA reads as TGTGCCAGCAGCTTGGCCGCGGGCACCTACGAGCAGTACTTC.

This clonotype was counted at least ten times. This sequence joins TRBV6-1 and TRBJ2-3, with TRBD2 as a possible D gene (6 bases). With 5 bases removed from V and 2 bases from J, the gap between germline ends came to 11 bases. CDR1 is MNHNS, CDR2 SASEGT, per germline. This CDR3 is built from 14 residues. The CDR3 sequence is CASSPGLPTDTQYF. Written as DNA, the CDR3 is TGTGCCAGCAGTCCGGGACTCCCCACAGATACGCAGTATTTT.

This clonotype was detected many times. The J gene is TRBJ2-3, the V gene TRBV28, with TRBD1 matching over 10 bases. The junction had 8 bases not matched to a gene; V was cut back by 7 bases and J by 4 bases. Germline values: CDR1 MDHEN, CDR2 SYDVKM. The CDR3 is 15 amino acids. The CDR3 loop is CASNDRGRVADTQYF. The CDR3, as DNA: TGTGCCAGCAACGACAGGGGGCGAGTCGCAGATACGCAGTATTTT.

About this clonotype: One junction end disagrees with the germline gene, perhaps due to a read error. This chain joins TRBV20-1 and TRBJ1-5; D ambiguous. This CDR3 is built from 13 residues. Germline-derived CDR1 and CDR2 are DFQATT and SNEGSKA (reference sequence). The CDR3 region has the DNA TGCAGTGCTAGACCGGGGTTCAATCAGCCCCGGCATTTT. Protein product: CSARPGFNQPRHF.

This clonotype was picked up many times. V usage is TRBV3-1 and J usage is TRBJ1-1; no firm D call. In germline, CDR1 is LGHDT, CDR2 YNNKEL (reference sequence). This CDR3 comprises 13 residues. Between the trimmed V and J ends, which lost 2 bases and 9 bases, there was a span of 13 bases. CDR3 protein: CASSQTKAGQAFF. As DNA, the CDR3 is TGTGCCAGCAGCCAAACGAAGGCAGGACAAGCTTTCTTT.

This clonotype came up many times. The chain joins TRBV27 to TRBJ2-3; D unresolved. The V gene's germline CDR1 is MNHEY and CDR2 SMNVEV (reference sequence). The CDR3 contains 12 residues. Trimming took 8 bases from V and 9 from J, leaving 15 bases between them. In nucleotides, the CDR3 is TGTGCCAGCCGGATAGGCCCCGGAACGCAGTATTTT. This codes for CASRIGPGTQYF.

This clonotype has just a few counts. The CDR3 coding sequence is TGTGCCCTACGAGAGGGTAGGGGCGCCACCGGGGAGCTGTTTTTT. Amino acid sequence: CALREGRGATGELFF. V and J are TRBV6-1 and TRBJ2-2, with D perhaps assigned TRBD1 or TRBD2 (5 bases each). Germline lookup yields CDR1 MNHNS and CDR2 SASEGT. CDR3 length equals 15 residues. The V end was cut by 11 bases, the J end by 4 bases, with 20 bases between.

On this clonotype itself: The missing conserved phenylalanine or tryptophan at the end of this CDR3 makes a read error likely. This chain links TRBV5-1 with TRBJ1-1; D not resolved. Germline V gene data show CDR1 as SGHRS and CDR2 as YFSETQ. V lost 0 bases, J lost 0 bases, and 6 bases lay in between. CDR3 length: 14 amino acids. CDR3 in amino acids: CASSLGPVNTEAFS. The CDR3 coding sequence is TGCGCCAGCAGCTTGGGACCGGTGAACACTGAAGCTTTCTCT.

This clonotype showed up many times. The V gene is TRBV5-6, the J gene TRBJ2-3; 11 bases match TRBD1. Germline-derived CDR1 and CDR2 are SGHDT and YYEEEE. With 7 bases clipped from V and 4 bases from J, the junction kept 5 bases outside the gene matches. This CDR3 contains 14 residues. The CDR3 sequence is CASWGQGGSDTQYF. CDR3 nucleotide sequence: TGTGCCAGCTGGGGACAGGGGGGGTCAGATACGCAGTATTTT.

Notes on this clonotype: A far larger clone is one nucleotide away, so this likely arose from a read error. The CDR3 reads CASSKFNEQFF. CDR3 DNA: TGTGCCAGCAGTAAGTTCAATGAGCAGTTCTTC. The chain employs TRBV28 and TRBJ2-1; D uncertain. This CDR3 region has 11 residues. Germline-derived CDR1 and CDR2 are MDHEN and SYDVKM. The V end lost 5 bases, the J end lost 6 bases, and 5 bases lay between the germline ends.

The V and J genes are TRBV27 and TRBJ1-5; D not certain. Trimming stripped 8 bases from V and 8 bases from J, with 4 bases between. This CDR3 region has 9 residues. CDR1 and CDR2 (germline): MNHEY, SMNVEV (reference sequence). As DNA, the CDR3 is TGTGCCAGCCCTGAGCCCCAGCATTTT. This translates into CASPEPQHF.

This clonotype was found many times. V is TRBV2 and J is TRBJ2-5; D remains unclear. CDR1 SNHLY and CDR2 FYNNEI come from the germline V gene. This CDR3 spans 15 amino acids. V dropped 0 bases and J dropped 1 base, with 9 bases sitting between them. CDR3 sequence (DNA): TGTGCCAGCAGTGAAGCAAGAACCACCCAAGAGACCCAGTACTTC. Its protein is CASSEARTTQETQYF.

The rearrangement joins TRBV2 to TRBJ1-2; no definite D call. Germline assignment: CDR1 SNHLY and CDR2 FYNNEI. CDR3 length equals 14 residues. V was trimmed by 7 bases and J by 13 bases, leaving 25 bases between them. CDR3 nucleotides: TGTGCCAGCAACCGAGTAGGGAGCTCCTATTTTTGCACCTTC. Protein product: CASNRVGSSYFCTF.

V usage is TRBV30 and J usage is TRBJ1-1; no clear D gene. This CDR3 comprises 12 residues. Trimming shortened V by 4 bases and J by 7 bases, and 13 bases separated the two germline ends. Germline lookup yields CDR1 GTSNPN and CDR2 SVGIG (reference sequence). CDR3 region: CAWKTAEVEAFF. The CDR3, as DNA: TGTGCCTGGAAAACTGCCGAGGTTGAAGCTTTCTTT.

The chain couples TRBV20-1 to TRBJ1-3; D is perhaps TRBD1 (6 bases). V was shortened by 6 bases and J by 4 bases, with 19 bases between the two germline ends. Germline values: CDR1 DFQATT, CDR2 SNEGSKA (reference sequence). This CDR3 is built from 15 residues. In nucleotides, the CDR3 is TGCAGTGCCCCCGCTCGGGGGGCGAAGGGAAACACCATATATTTT. The encoded protein is CSAPARGAKGNTIYF.

The CDR3 reads CASSYVASGPTDTQYF. CDR3 coding DNA: TGTGCCAGCAGTTACGTGGCTAGCGGGCCTACAGATACGCAGTATTTT. This chain joins TRBV6-2 or TRBV6-3 and TRBJ2-3, with 8 bases aligning to TRBD2. The CDR3 totals 16 residues. The V gene end was trimmed by 2 bases and the J gene end by 3 bases; junction bases not matched to a gene: 7. Germline assignment: CDR1 MNHEY and CDR2 SVGEGT.

The chain couples TRBV9 to TRBJ2-1; 10 bases agree with TRBD2. CDR3 length: 17 residues. V lost 0 bases and J lost 0; bases outside the gene matches: 3. The germline V gene has CDR1 SGDLS and CDR2 YYNGEE. The CDR3 region is CASSVGSSGGSYNEQFF. DNA of the CDR3: TGTGCCAGCAGCGTAGGATCTAGCGGGGGCTCCTACAATGAGCAGTTCTTC.

A few counts support this clonotype. This rearrangement joins TRBV3-1 to TRBJ2-3, with TRBD1 matching 11 bases. Per germline, CDR1 LGHDT and CDR2 YNNKEL (reference sequence). This CDR3 is built from 15 residues. After removal of 5 bases from V and 4 bases from J, the junction contained 5 bases not matched to a gene. CDR3 nucleotides: TGTGCCAGCAGCTACGGACAGGGGGCTTCAGATACGCAGTATTTT. Its translation is CASSYGQGASDTQYF.

The sample holds many counts of this clonotype. The junction departs from germline at one end; a sequencing error may be responsible. The V and J genes are TRBV5-1 and TRBJ1-2; tentative D call: TRBD1 (5 bases). CDR3 length: 13 residues. Germline V gene sequence: CDR1 SGHRS, CDR2 YFSETQ. The CDR3 region is CASSPRDGAAPMF. CDR3 DNA sequence: TGCGCCAGCAGCCCGCGGGACGGAGCAGCCCCGATGTTC.

There are a few counts of this clonotype. This rearrangement joins TRBV5-6 to TRBJ2-7; D remains unclear. The CDR3 is 14 residues long. V was shortened by 0 bases and J by 0 bases, with 7 bases between the two germline ends. Germline CDR1 SGHDT, CDR2 YYEEEE. Written as DNA, the CDR3 is TGTGCCAGCAGCTTGGGCGCGGCCTCCTACGAGCAGTACTTC. Its translation is CASSLGAASYEQYF.

The chain links TRBV20-1 to TRBJ2-6; TRBD1 matches at 11 bases. The CDR3 has 18 residues. Germline values: CDR1 DFQATT, CDR2 SNEGSKA (reference sequence). The V and J ends lost 6 bases and 0 bases, in that order; junction bases with no gene match: 10. In DNA, the CDR3 is TGCAGTGCCCCCGGGGACAGGGGGAAAAGCTCTGGGGCCAACGTCCTGACTTTC. Translation gives CSAPGDRGKSSGANVLTF.

The sample holds many counts of this clonotype. This CDR3 is CASNTLAWAGELFF. The CDR3 DNA reads TGTGCCAGCAATACACTAGCGTGGGCCGGGGAGCTGTTTTTT. The rearrangement joins TRBV6-1 to TRBJ2-2; 7 nucleotides align to TRBD2. The germline CDR1 and CDR2 sequences are MNHNS and SASEGT. Germline trimming cut 7 bases from V and 6 bases from J; bases unmatched to any gene: 8. The CDR3 is 14 residues long.

The table lists this clonotype with many counts. V gene TRBV10-3 combines with J gene TRBJ2-7; TRBD1 aligns across 10 bases. This CDR3 region has 16 residues. CDR1 ENHRY and CDR2 SYGVKD come from the germline V gene. The V and J ends lost 6 bases and 3 bases, in that order; junction bases with no gene match: 11. CDR3 protein: CAIRPGFRDRGYEQYF. The CDR3 bases are TGTGCCATCAGACCAGGATTTAGGGACAGGGGCTACGAGCAGTACTTC.

As regards this clonotype: The conserved phenylalanine or tryptophan normally closing the CDR3 is absent here, so this likely arose from a read error. V and J are TRBV12-3 or TRBV12-4 and TRBJ1-5, with D perhaps matching TRBD1 (6 bases). The CDR3 runs 14 residues. V was clipped by 5 bases and J by 9 bases, with 17 bases between them. The DNA of the CDR3 is TGTGCCAGCAGTGACGACAGGATAGGGTCGCCCCAGCATCTT. Protein product: CASSDDRIGSPQHL.

Only a few counts were recorded for this clonotype. This chain uses TRBV6-9 with TRBJ2-2, with a possible D match to TRBD2 (6 bases). This CDR3 has 16 residues. With 3 bases removed from V and 6 bases from J, the gap between germline ends came to 17 bases. CDR1 is MNHGY, CDR2 SVAAGI, per germline. The CDR3 nucleotides are TGTGCCAGCAGTTACTCTCGGGACTCACAGTCCGGGGAGCTGTTTTTT. The encoded protein is CASSYSRDSQSGELFF.

This clonotype was seen once. The rearrangement uses TRBV19 and TRBJ2-5, with 10 bases fitting TRBD2. V lost 7 bases and J lost 3; bases outside the gene matches: 8. The CDR3 is 15 residues long. Looked up from germline, CDR1 is LNHDA and CDR2 is SQIVND (reference sequence). As DNA, the CDR3 is TGTGCCAGTAAAAGAGCGGGGGGGCCTGAAGAGACCCAGTACTTC. It translates to CASKRAGGPEETQYF. The full variable domain, completed using reference TRBV19 and TRBJ2-5, is DGGITQSPKYLFRKEGQNVTLSCEQNLNHDAMYWYRQDPGQGLRLIYYSQIVNDFQKGDIAEGYSVSREKKESFPLTVTSAQKNPTAFYLCASKRAGGPEETQYFGPGTRLLVL.

Ten or more counts support this clonotype. The V and J genes are TRBV2 and TRBJ1-3, with TRBD1 matching over 8 bases. The CDR3 runs 15 residues. Germline assignment: CDR1 SNHLY and CDR2 FYNNEI. V trimming: 5 bases; J trimming: 0 bases; junction bases outside the gene matches: 3. In DNA, the CDR3 is TGTGCCAGCAGTTATGACAGGGGCTCTGGAAACACCATATATTTT. It encodes CASSYDRGSGNTIYF.

This clonotype was seen many times. The chain joins TRBV20-1 to TRBJ2-4; 8 nucleotides match TRBD2. This CDR3 region has 14 residues. CDR1 DFQATT and CDR2 SNEGSKA come from the germline V gene (reference sequence). V lost 1 base and J lost 7; bases outside the gene matches: 6. Here the CDR3 DNA reads TGCAGTGCTAGAGGGGGCGGGGGGCCCAACATTCAGTACTTC. It yields the protein CSARGGGGPNIQYF.

This clonotype has a handful of counts. The rearrangement joins TRBV20-1 to TRBJ2-7; D unresolved. The CDR3 totals 11 residues. The V and J ends lost 4 bases and 1 base respectively, with 5 bases between them. CDR1 is DFQATT, CDR2 SNEGSKA, per germline (reference sequence). In nucleotides, the CDR3 is TGCAGTGCTACCCGGTCCTACGAGCAGTACTTC. This sequence encodes CSATRSYEQYF.

The sample holds many counts of this clonotype. This sequence joins TRBV9 and TRBJ2-1; D may correspond to TRBD1 or TRBD2 (6 bases each). V was trimmed by 0 bases and J by 9 bases, leaving 16 bases between them. The CDR3 has 15 residues. Germline V CDR1 and CDR2: SGDLS, YYNGEE. For the CDR3, the DNA is TGTGCCAGCAGCGTAGACCCTCACGGGGGCGGTGAGCAGTTCTTC. It codes for CASSVDPHGGGEQFF.